This T cell receptor (beta chain) was sequenced for a study of cytomegalovirus exposure and HLA in healthy donors. V lost 0 bases and J 11 bases, leaving 10 bases between the germline ends. Germline-derived CDR1 and CDR2 are SGHAT and FQNNGV. The CDR3 is 12 residues long. Study-level points and caveats: Further analysis was carried out later, and it showed several of the most significant clusters appearing linked to common viral pathogens. An assumption of roughly uniform sequencing depth across donors underlay the presence/absence analyses.

As concerns this clone: No antigen is known for it.

Researchers ran the PCR with 60 Vbeta and 13 Jbeta primers. The protocol was immunoSEQ multiplex PCR, while the TCRdb copy is restricted to in-frame clones and leaves out a portion. Of some 100,000 clones listed, about 75% are singletons. The chain links TRBV11-2 to TRBJ1-1; no definite D call. What was sequenced was PBMCs. This sequence was found in a man aged 50 to 60 in good health and CMV-seronegative. The CDR3 region has the DNA TGTGCCAGCAGCTTAGAGGGGTGGACTGCTTTCTTT. It yields the protein CASSLEGWTAFF.